Presented here are 27 T cell receptor beta chains from one specimen sequenced in a study of T cells in Graves' hyperthyroidism and ophthalmopathy. Using RNA transcripts as the source, TCR beta CDR3 regions were amplified. Carried out on the TCR CDR3, a first-round RT-PCR used the HTBI primer set. TCRdb reanalysed the multiplex PCR reads using MiXCR and keeps one entry per CDR3 protein. The sample holds 600,000 to 800,000 distinct CDR3 sequences, around 40% seen once. Sequencing was done on a sample of blood. The source is a middle-aged woman with Graves' hyperthyroidism.

About this clonotype: The junction departs from the called germline gene at one end, perhaps through a read error. The chain is built from TRBV11-2 and TRBJ1-1; 7 bases line up with TRBD1. Germline values: CDR1 SGHAT, CDR2 FQNNGV. The CDR3 extends over 12 amino acids. The CDR3 DNA is TGTGCCAGCACCTTACCGACAGGGGAAGCTTTCTTT. Amino acid sequence: CASTLPTGEAFF.

The table lists this clonotype with many counts. The chain combines TRBV7-9 with TRBJ2-7, with a possible D match to TRBD1 (5 bases). The CDR3 loop spans 13 amino acids. Trimming removed 3 bases from V and 7 bases from J, with 13 bases in between. CDR1 and CDR2 (germline): SEHNR, FQNEAQ (reference sequence). The CDR3 protein is CASSFDSSWEQYF. The CDR3 bases are TGTGCCAGCAGCTTTGACAGCTCATGGGAGCAGTACTTC.

The chain joins TRBV6-2 or TRBV6-3 to TRBJ1-2; TRBD1 agrees at 9 bases. Unmatched junction bases numbered 21, after V lost 0 bases and J lost 4 bases. Germline CDR1 reads MNHEY; CDR2 reads SVGEGT. CDR3 size: 21 residues. The CDR3 is CASSYSTGKSPGTGIGYGYTF. Written as DNA, the CDR3 is TGTGCCAGCAGTTACTCGACCGGTAAAAGTCCCGGGACAGGGATCGGCTATGGCTACACCTTC.

This clonotype has more than one count but fewer than ten. CDR3 amino acids: CASSQATANSGNTIYF. Here the CDR3 DNA reads TGCGCCAGCAGCCAAGCGACAGCAAACTCTGGAAACACCATATATTTT. This chain uses TRBV4-3 with TRBJ1-3; weak D call: TRBD1 (5 bases). V was shortened by 1 base and J by 0 bases, with 10 bases between the two germline ends. CDR1 is LGHNA, CDR2 YSLEER, per germline. This CDR3 is built from 16 residues.

This clonotype turned up a few times. This may arise from a read error, as a much more abundant clone is one base away. The CDR3 loop is CASSISGNQPQHF. DNA for the CDR3: TGTGCCAGTAGTATATCGGGAAATCAGCCCCAGCATTTT. The chain recombines TRBV19 with TRBJ1-5; D gene unclear. The CDR3 spans 13 residues. The germline CDR1 and CDR2 sequences are LNHDA and SQIVND (reference sequence). Trimming took off 2 bases at V and 4 bases at J, with 6 bases between the two ends.

On this clonotype itself: Given a much more abundant clone one base away, this may be a read error. The chain uses TRBV7-2 and TRBJ2-7, with 7 bases lining up with TRBD1. Germline CDR1 reads SGHTA; CDR2 reads FQGNSA. The CDR3 loop spans 16 amino acids. CDR3 in amino acids: CACSGARGQLSYEQYF. The CDR3 DNA is TGTGCCTGCAGCGGAGCCAGGGGACAGCTCTCCTACGAGCAGTACTTC.

This clonotype has more than one count but fewer than ten. The V and J genes are TRBV25-1 and TRBJ2-7, with 8 bases matching TRBD2. CDR1 and CDR2 (germline): MGHDK, SYGVNS. V shed 8 bases and J 5 bases; nucleotides not matched to a gene: 14. This CDR3 has 15 amino acids. DNA for the CDR3: TGTGCCAGCTCACCACCGGGACTAGGAGACGACGAGCAGTACTTC. This gives the protein CASSPPGLGDDEQYF.

This clonotype was observed a few times. The chain uses TRBV6-2 or TRBV6-3 and TRBJ1-2, with D unclear. CDR3 length equals 15 residues. The ends were cut back, 0 bases at V and 5 bases at J, with 13 bases in the middle. From germline, CDR1 is MNHEY and CDR2 SVGEGT. CDR3 coding DNA: TGTGCCAGCAGTTACTCGGGAACAGAACCTTATGGCTACACCTTC. This sequence encodes CASSYSGTEPYGYTF.

About this clonotype itself: A read error may produce the germline difference seen at one junction end. The V and J genes are TRBV7-7 and TRBJ2-2, with D unclear. This CDR3 comprises 14 residues. CDR1 is SSHAT, CDR2 FNYEAQ, per germline (reference sequence). CDR3 sequence (DNA): TGTGCTAGCAGCTTTAAAGTGGGCGCCGGGGAGCTGTTTTTT. Encoded protein: CASSFKVGAGELFF.

A remark on this clonotype: With a much larger clone just one base away, this may be a read error. This chain joins TRBV7-9 and TRBJ1-3; D is perhaps TRBD1 (6 bases). CDR1 and CDR2 (germline): SEHNR, FQNEAQ (reference sequence). CDR3 size: 17 residues. The CDR3 sequence is CASSPKDSPRSENTIYF. For the CDR3, the DNA is TGTGCCAGCAGCCCAAAGGACAGTCCTCGCTCTGAAAACACCATATATTTT.

V gene TRBV7-9 combines with J gene TRBJ2-7, with 8 positions matching TRBD2. Unmatched junction bases numbered 6, after V lost 5 bases and J lost 6 bases. CDR3 size: 13 residues. Germline CDR1 reads SEHNR; CDR2 reads FQNEAQ (reference sequence). The CDR3 spells CASSDGGEVEQYF. CDR3 coding DNA: TGTGCCAGCAGCGACGGGGGGGAGGTCGAGCAGTACTTC. Variable domain in full (rest from reference TRBV7-9 and TRBJ2-7): DTGVSQNPRHKITKRGQNVTFRCDPISEHNRLYWYRQTLGQGPEFLTYFQNEAQLEKSRLLSDRFSAERPKGSFSTLEIQRTEQGDSAMYLCASSDGGEVEQYFGPGTRLTVT.

The chain's CDR3 is CASTTGQGLYEQYF. Written as DNA, the CDR3 is TGTGCCAGCACCACGGGACAGGGTTTGTACGAGCAGTACTTC. The chain links TRBV27 to TRBJ2-7; 9 bases fit TRBD1. V lost 7 bases, J lost 4 bases, and 8 bases stayed unmatched. Germline-derived CDR1 and CDR2 are MNHEY and SMNVEV (reference sequence). The CDR3 runs 14 residues.

This clonotype was observed at least ten times. The rearrangement uses TRBV19 and TRBJ1-6, with a tentative D call TRBD1 (5 bases). Germline CDR1 is LNHDA and CDR2 is SQIVND (reference sequence). Between the trimmed V and J ends, which lost 6 bases and 0 bases, there was a span of 9 bases. The CDR3 is 15 residues long. CDR3: CASSSGSSYNSPLHF. The CDR3 DNA reads TGTGCCAGTAGCTCAGGGAGCTCCTATAATTCACCCCTCCACTTT. Based on the CDR3 plus reference TRBV19 and TRBJ1-6, the full variable domain is DGGITQSPKYLFRKEGQNVTLSCEQNLNHDAMYWYRQDPGQGLRLIYYSQIVNDFQKGDIAEGYSVSREKKESFPLTVTSAQKNPTAFYLCASSSGSSYNSPLHFGNGTRLTVT.

This clonotype was seen more than once but under ten times. The rearrangement uses TRBV7-9 and TRBJ2-6; 11 bases agree with TRBD1. Trimming took 1 base from V and 0 from J; bases not matched to a gene: 5. The V gene's germline CDR1 is SEHNR and CDR2 FQNEAQ (reference sequence). The CDR3 sequence is 19 residues long. Here the CDR3 DNA reads TGTGCCAGCAGCTTAGATATTGGGACAGGGGGCTCTGGGGCCAACGTCCTGACTTTC. It encodes CASSLDIGTGGSGANVLTF.

In its sample, this clonotype was seen many times. The rearrangement uses TRBV12-3 or TRBV12-4 and TRBJ1-1, with D possibly matching TRBD1 (6 bases). The CDR3 is 12 residues long. With 6 bases removed from V and 11 bases from J, the gap between germline ends came to 16 bases. CDR3 sequence: CASSKGTPTAFF. CDR3 DNA sequence: TGTGCCAGCAGCAAAGGGACACCAACGGCTTTCTTT.

The table lists this clonotype with many counts. CDR3 region: CASGWFTHEAFF. CDR3 DNA: TGTGCCAGCGGGTGGTTCACCCATGAAGCTTTCTTT. V usage is TRBV2 and J usage is TRBJ1-1; D remains unclear. V was cut by 8 bases and J by 7 bases, with 14 bases left in between. The CDR3 covers 12 residues. Germline V gene lookup returns CDR1 SNHLY and CDR2 FYNNEI.

This clonotype was picked up many times. This rearrangement joins TRBV7-9 to TRBJ2-2; D is uncertain. The CDR3 is 14 residues long. Trimming left V 2 bases short and J 4 bases short, with 8 bases between. Looked up from germline, CDR1 is SEHNR and CDR2 is FQNEAQ (reference sequence). This CDR3 is CASSLIRTTGELFF. The CDR3 nucleotides read TGTGCCAGCAGCTTAATTAGGACCACCGGGGAGCTGTTTTTT.

Ten or more counts support this clonotype. The chain carries TRBV11-2 and TRBJ2-5; D perhaps matches TRBD1 (6 bases). Trimming stripped 6 bases from V and 4 bases from J, with 12 bases between. The V gene's germline CDR1 is SGHAT and CDR2 FQNNGV. The CDR3 is 13 residues long. This CDR3 is CASRRDIGETQYF. In nucleotides, the CDR3 is TGTGCCAGCAGGAGGGACATTGGAGAGACCCAGTACTTC.

This chain links TRBV7-9 with TRBJ1-1; possible D gene TRBD1, 6 bases. Trimming pared 5 bases from V and 8 bases from J, leaving 18 bases between. This CDR3 has 14 residues. Germline V gene data show CDR1 as SEHNR and CDR2 as FQNEAQ (reference sequence). CDR3 DNA: TGTGCCAGCAGCCTCGACAGGTGGCAACCCGAAGCTTTCTTT. It codes for CASSLDRWQPEAFF.

The rearrangement joins TRBV3-1 to TRBJ1-1; tentative D call: TRBD1 (6 bases). The CDR3 consists of 14 residues. The germline gives CDR1 LGHDT, CDR2 YNNKEL (reference sequence). V gave up 1 base and J gave up 4 bases, with 10 bases separating them. This CDR3 reads CASSQASGVTEAFF. The DNA for the CDR3 is TGTGCCAGCAGCCAAGCGTCAGGGGTCACTGAAGCTTTCTTT.

This clonotype was seen repeatedly, ten times or more. The chain employs TRBV7-8 and TRBJ2-7, with 9 nucleotides matching TRBD1. The CDR3 consists of 14 residues. Germline V gives CDR1 SGHVS, CDR2 FQNEAQ. After removal of 5 bases from V and 3 bases from J, the junction contained 5 bases not matched to a gene. The CDR3 DNA follows: TGTGCCAGCAGCCTATCGGACAGGGGCTACGAGCAGTACTTC. This sequence encodes CASSLSDRGYEQYF.

The table lists this clonotype with a count of one. A much larger clone sits a single nucleotide away, making a read error possible. The rearrangement uses TRBV12-3 or TRBV12-4 and TRBJ1-4; 7 bases are a match to TRBD1. The CDR3 extends over 14 amino acids. The CDR3 nucleotides are TGTGCCAGCAGCCTAGGACAGGTAGTGGGAAAACTGCTTTTT. Translating gives CASSLGQVVGKLLF.

This rearrangement joins TRBV2 to TRBJ1-4; the D is unclear. The V and J ends lost 2 bases and 4 bases respectively, with 11 bases between them. This CDR3 has 15 amino acids. The germline CDR1 and CDR2 sequences are SNHLY and FYNNEI. This CDR3 is CASSERTLGNEKLFF. In DNA, the CDR3 is TGTGCCAGCAGTGAACGGACCCTCGGTAATGAAAAACTGTTTTTT.

This clonotype showed up just a few times. The rearrangement uses TRBV19 and TRBJ1-1; tentative D call: TRBD1 (5 bases). There are 16 residues in the CDR3. V was shortened by 3 bases and J by 1 base, with 15 bases between the two germline ends. The germline CDR1 and CDR2 sequences are LNHDA and SQIVND (reference sequence). In nucleotides, the CDR3 is TGTGCCAGTAGTATGGGATCAGGGAGTTGGAACACTGAAGCTTTCTTT. Its translation: CASSMGSGSWNTEAFF.

The chain has TRBV5-3 and TRBJ1-1, with 7 bases lining up with TRBD1. TRBV5-3 is an ORF, and what it does is uncertain. This CDR3 contains 12 residues. J was trimmed by 6 bases and V by 8 bases; bases with no gene match: 7. The CDR3 sequence: CASRLGTAEAFF. DNA of the CDR3: TGTGCCAGCAGGTTAGGGACAGCTGAAGCTTTCTTT.

About this clonotype: A much more abundant neighbour one base away suggests this may be a read error. This chain links TRBV14 with TRBJ2-5; TRBD2 is a possible D gene (5 bases). Germline CDR1 reads SGHDN; CDR2 reads FVKESK. The CDR3 is 13 amino acids. The CDR3 sequence: CASSQDGGEAQYF. The CDR3, as DNA: TGTGCCAGCAGCCAAGACGGAGGAGAGGCCCAGTACTTC.

The chain joins TRBV10-3 to TRBJ1-5, with D tentatively TRBD1 (5 bases). Germline values: CDR1 ENHRY, CDR2 SYGVKD. Trimming pared 4 bases from V and 1 base from J, leaving 14 bases between. There are 16 residues in the CDR3. The CDR3 loop reads CAISAVGRGSNQPQHF. DNA of the CDR3: TGTGCCATCAGTGCAGTGGGACGGGGAAGCAATCAGCCCCAGCATTTT.